The sequence of this TCR beta chain was determined in a study of cytomegalovirus exposure and HLA in healthy donors (dated by TCRdb to the late 2010s). Some background on the complete study: According to an earlier analysis of around 600 of the donors, 200 million or so T cells yielded some 110 million unique TCR beta sequences and about 300 Gb of sequence data. HLA typing included class I and class II loci at four-digit resolution. An earlier analysis of fewer than 700 of the donors applied high-throughput TCR beta sequencing to assess whether each TCR beta V gene segment acted as functional or pseudogenic. The study profiled the T cell repertoires of 500 to 800 subjects by immunosequencing and related them to cytomegalovirus serostatus. Rather than using new phenotypic data, the later analysis identified candidate immune exposures from TCR beta sequences and from how often those sequences occurred across donors. Donor age, sex, ethnicity and CMV serostatus were collected together with the repertoire data. In a later analysis, previously published TCR beta repertoires from more than 500 donors were re-analyzed and high-resolution HLA genotyping was added so that TCR occurrence patterns could be studied. A later genetic analysis used genome-wide SNP genotypes for about 60% of the roughly 700 donors, treating that subset as a discovery cohort. Every repertoire in the discovery cohort had been generated on one and the same sequencing platform. Typing coverage varied by locus: about 620-630 donors for A, B, C, DRB1 and DQB1; approximately 500 for DQA1; about 590 for DPA1; roughly 470 for DPB1. Roughly 5 DR-DQ haplotypes were handled as single units for association and clustering, since linkage in the cohort was strong. Besides the first cohort of around 670 subjects, a separate validation cohort made up of 120 different subjects was used. The study was designed to test whether signatures of past pathogen exposure could be identified by cataloging public T cell receptors. Among about 400 genotyped donors of the cohort, an average of roughly 230,000 unique TCR beta nucleotide sequences was sequenced per donor, of which approximately 18% were non-productive. Approximately 300 gigabases of sequencing data and around 80 million unique TCR sequences made up an early release that covered about 640 HLA-typed donors. To predict cytomegalovirus infection status, the study combined high-throughput TCR immunosequencing, statistical association of individual TCRs with disease status, and machine learning. Among the roughly 400 genotyped donors, under 90% belonged to the genetic ancestry cluster associated with self-reported Caucasian donors.

A note on this clone: Which antigen it targets is not known. It has no much larger one-base neighbor in the sample; base qualities were not kept.

Overall study results and their limits: Linkage disequilibrium might explain the correlated functional status among segregating V segments, but an unknown experimental factor could not be excluded. In a later genetic analysis, fewer N-insertions in productive TCRs were reported among donors in an Asian-associated ancestry cluster than the roughly 640-donor mean. This cohort had only TCR beta chains sequenced, and the lack of alpha or paired-chain data limited which features could be detected. A later analysis found that HLA-associated TCR beta chains were more clonally expanded and had lower generation probabilities than equally common non-associated chains. In an earlier analysis of approximately 590 of the donors, most TCR beta V segments appeared in productive rearrangements about 87% or about 30% of the time, broadly matching IMGT annotations. A further reported finding was that TCR beta sequences accurately predicted the HLA-A and HLA-B alleles for most subjects in the first cohort. At a false discovery rate of 0.05, a later analysis linked 15,000 to 20,000 TCR beta sequences to specific HLA alleles. A few of the identified cytomegalovirus-associated TCR beta chains were confirmed in vitro to be specific for cytomegalovirus antigens. The classifier was reported to diagnose cytomegalovirus status with high specificity and sensitivity in both the original and validation cohorts. Sequencing depth was assumed to be roughly uniform across donors in the presence/absence analyses, though that assumption may not hold. According to a later analysis, TCR association rates differed among HLA loci, with DRB1 alleles showing the most associated TCRs and HLA-C alleles showing the fewest. Because some donors lacked HLA typing at each locus, the association tests relied only on the typed subset. The earlier analysis of 450 to 700 of the donors excluded roughly 17 rarely observed V segments, including chromosome 9 orphons, because counts were too low. A later analysis found that most CMV-associated TCR beta chains appeared HLA-restricted, with HLA associations seemingly driven largely by CMV exposure. The study listed approximately 150 TCR beta chains as associated with cytomegalovirus. Immune exposure information for the cohort was limited to CMV serostatus. When HLA alleles, especially DR and DQ, strongly co-occurred, TCR associations were difficult to assign to individual alleles. According to the authors, the approach could potentially be generalized to other disease states and immunological phenotypes. Some IMGT-functional V segments, including TRBV6-2 and TRBV6-3, could not be distinguished by the 87-base-pair reads and were therefore excluded. A later analysis reported that several top co-occurrence clusters appeared linked to parvovirus B19, influenza, CMV and Epstein-Barr virus. A later genetic analysis associated a missense DCLRE1C variant with V-gene and J-gene trimming of TCR beta chains, and an independent cohort replicated the association. Most TCR sequences were observed very rarely across donors, whereas some public TCRs were present in many individuals. A cluster of highly shared sequence variants was judged likely to be a technical artifact of the sequencing pipeline.

Library preparation used the immunoSEQ multiplex PCR assay. For the multiplex PCR, a mixture combining 60 forward primers for TCR Vbeta segments and 13 reverse primers for TCR Jbeta segments was used. A multiplex PCR assay on genomic DNA amplified the CDR3 region of rearranged TCR beta genes. Amplified TCR beta libraries were sequenced as 87-base-pair reads on the Illumina HiSeq System. In the original analysis: A later analysis counted tens of millions of unique TCR beta chains across the 666 repertoires, and roughly 10 million of these chains were shared by at least two donors. Raw reads were error-corrected and collapsed into unique sequences by a nearest-neighbor algorithm in which closely related sequences were merged to remove PCR and sequencing errors. Alignment of CDR3 sequences to IMGT reference sequences was used to assign V, D and J gene segments. For a sequence to be retained, a match of at least six nucleotides to both a V gene segment and a J gene segment was required. Rearrangements were called productive when the CDR3 lacked stop codons and stayed in frame with V and J; all others were non-productive. CDR3 was defined according to IMGT convention as the region running from the second conserved V-encoded cysteine to the conserved J-encoded phenylalanine. Sequences without an unambiguous match to a single V gene segment were excluded from the earlier analysis of about 600 of the donors. In an earlier analysis of about 590 of the donors, a V segment was called functional when productive rearrangements were above 56.7%, and segregating when the standard deviation between donors exceeded 5%. A statistical classification framework was built to diagnose cytomegalovirus status from the catalog of TCR beta chain sequences. In a later analysis, V and J genes were assigned by comparing TCR nucleotide sequences against IMGT/GENE-DB human TR gene sequences. A later analysis assigned CDR3 sequences and most-parsimonious VDJ recombination scenarios with the TCRdist pipeline. A later analysis defined each TCR beta chain by its CDR3 amino acid sequence plus V-gene family, and excluded reads lacking a unique V-gene family. A later analysis removed roughly 590 highly shared, low-generation-probability nucleotide sequences to deal with suspected cross-contamination and a sequencing artifact. In a later analysis, a clonal expansion index for each public chain was calculated from normalized within-repertoire ranks of inferred template counts. In a later analysis, generation probabilities were computed with a VDJ recombination model fitted to out-of-frame rearrangements, and the resulting probabilities were checked against IGoR. In a later analysis, hypergeometric tests were used to score TCR-TCR, TCR-HLA and TCR-CMV co-occurrence, with a repertoire-size bias correction applied to TCR pairs. False discovery rates were estimated in a later analysis by permuting HLA or CMV assignments 20 times. In a later analysis, co-occurring TCRs were grouped using DBSCAN, and TCRdist sequence similarity was added for clustering within HLA-allele-positive subsets. Co-occurrence clustering excluded repertoires with fewer than 30,000 or more than 120,000 public chains, plus five with anomalous nucleotide sharing. In its TCRdb copy, this immuneACCESS table keeps in-frame sequences only and misses some clones. Where compared with another copy, unresolved V genes explain less than half of these, and the others have no known cause. V, J and clone size derive from that table, while D and trimming were established from the DNA sequence. The sample table lists 55,000 to 75,000 clones, 87% of them with a count of one. The ten largest clones add up to roughly 1.4% of the sample.

The cohort consisted of 600 to 700 healthy bone marrow donors. All cohort members were sampled while nominally healthy, although unrecorded immune exposures were likely present. The donor was CMV seronegative and belonged to the group of 320 or so seronegative cohort members. Each donor provided a peripheral blood sample, and peripheral blood mononuclear cells were used for TCR beta sequencing. The Qiagen DNeasy Blood Extraction Kit was used to extract genomic DNA from the blood cell samples. Spanning cysteine to phenylalanine, the CDR3 consists of 14 amino acids. The only DNA kept is the CDR3, 42 bases in frame from the first base. The germline V gene sets CDR1 to MGHRA and CDR2 to YSYEKL. V and J are truncated by 1 base and 7 bases respectively, leaving an intervening sequence of 13 bases.

The V and J segments used are TRBV4-1 and TRBJ1-2; a weak D assignment points to TRBD1 (5 bases agree). The sample was PBMCs. This receptor was identified in a man aged 18-30 years in good health and CMV-seronegative. The sequence in DNA is TGCGCCAGCAGCCAAGTAAGCAGGGTAGGTGGCTACACCTTC. Its translation reads: CASSQVSRVGGYTF.